The TCR beta chain under discussion was sequenced for a study of T cell repertoires in cytomegalovirus infection. Study information: An indication of both CMV infection and matching HLA type came from public TCR beta signatures.

CDR3 length equals 15 residues. V lost 2 bases and J lost 9; bases outside the gene matches: 6. CDR1 is SGHDT, CDR2 YYEEEE, per germline. A single record per CDR3 protein comes from TCRdb applying MiXCR to the reads. The table has about 490,000 distinct CDR3 sequences, 11% seen once. Material for sequencing was PBMCs. The receptor's source is a human donor in good health (CMV status not recorded). Some clones in this sample may be carry-over from other donors' samples. The chain couples TRBV5-6 to TRBJ2-1; 12 positions agree with TRBD1. CDR3 residues: CASSFLGQGAREQFF. Here the CDR3 DNA reads TGTGCCAGCAGCTTCCTGGGACAGGGGGCGCGTGAGCAGTTCTTC.